This T cell receptor beta chain was sequenced for a study of CD8 T cells in ankylosing spondylitis. Notes on the study in general: From matched ankylosing spondylitis synovial fluid, disease-linked clones were reportedly recovered at significantly enriched levels. Within peripheral blood, clones linked to disease were CD8+ and relatively rare. What appeared characteristic of ankylosing spondylitis blood was a TCR beta motif of fewer than ten highly homologous variants.

The sample holds a few counts of this clonotype. Its antigen is currently unknown. The germline V gene has CDR1 MNHNS and CDR2 SASEGT. The CDR3 length is 15 residues. V shed 8 bases and J 8 bases; nucleotides not matched to a gene: 15. Making use of molecular barcodes, quantitative 5'-RACE generated TCR beta libraries. MiXCR was run by TCRdb on the 5' RACE reads, yielding one entry per CDR3 protein. Of 300,000 to 350,000 distinct CDR3 sequences detected, under 15% appear once; the ten largest clones hold about 1.1%. The sequenced sample was blood, either unsorted or a sorted T cell fraction (not recorded which). The receptor's source is a male donor with ankylosing spondylitis or in good health (not recorded which). The V gene is TRBV6-1, the J gene TRBJ2-1; 7 nucleotides align to TRBD2. CDR3 region: CASAESPGGRDEQFF. The CDR3 DNA reads as TGTGCCAGCGCCGAATCCCCCGGGGGGAGGGATGAGCAGTTCTTC.